This T cell receptor beta chain was retrieved from a study of long-term antiretroviral therapy in people with HIV. Study observations and caveats: Among HIV repertoires, CDR3 length ranges were narrower than those of controls. Participants lacked recorded data on ART adherence, viral resistance or therapy changes.

The germline V gene encodes CDR1 LNHDA and CDR2 SQIVND (reference sequence). J lost 5 bases, V lost 4 bases, and 7 bases had no gene match. The length of the CDR3 is 14 residues. Researchers report immunoSEQ v3.0 was run at survey level. TCRdb keeps only in-frame clones here, not all; method: immunoSEQ multiplex PCR. The sample yields 35,000 or so clones, around 94% seen once. As concerns this clone: Its target is not known.

The sequence was collected from a woman in her forties or fifties with HIV. The chain is built from TRBV19 and TRBJ1-1; 7 bases align to TRBD1. The source material was unsorted PBMCs, sampled 4.1 years after starting antiretroviral therapy. The CDR3 is CASSTTGVGTEAFF. The CDR3 nucleotides read TGTGCCAGTAGTACCACAGGGGTAGGGACTGAAGCTTTCTTT.